This T cell receptor (beta chain) was captured in a study of T cell changes during pregnancy in multiple sclerosis (dated by TCRdb to the late 2010s). Describing the broader study: The study looked at changes in the T cell repertoire across pregnancy in women with multiple sclerosis.

Concerning this clone itself: Its target antigen remains unknown. Per-nucleotide qualities are absent, and no much larger clonotype sits a single base away.

The library was made by the immunoSEQ multiplex PCR assay. TCRdb took this table from immuneACCESS and kept in-frame rearrangements with V and J called. Such tables lack part of the clones; where checked against another copy, unresolved V genes explain under half of the gap, and the rest is unexplained. In all, the sample holds approximately 60,000 clones, and less than 95% of those were seen once. Of the sample, 3.6% is held by the ten largest clones. Source: peripheral blood, taken after pregnancy. The TCR originated in a female donor in good health, enrolled as a control in a pregnancy study.

The DNA sequence is given as TGTGCCGGTTCCTCGGCTAGCGGTTTGAGGAGCGAGCAGTACTTC. Translation gives CAGSSASGLRSEQYF. The sequence links TRBV6-6 to TRBJ2-7; 7 central nucleotides agree with TRBD2. For this chain, trimming is 11 bases at the V end and 6 bases at the J end, and the number of junction bases without a gene match is 19. Taken from cysteine to phenylalanine, the CDR3 has 15 residues. The entry retains the CDR3 DNA only, 45 bases that are in frame from base 1. CDR1 MNHNY and CDR2 SVGAGI are derived from the germline V gene (reference sequence).